Described below is a single T cell receptor (beta chain) sequence and its context. Its target is unknown. This sample is drawn from a study of yellow fever vaccine responses in identical twins. Study-wide points: Reportedly, the response of twins' T cells to the vaccine seemed partly convergent, partly personalized.

The trim removed 3 bases at V and 2 bases at J, leaving 7 bases unmatched. The germline V gene encodes CDR1 MNHEY and CDR2 SMNVEV (reference sequence). The CDR3 consists of 16 residues. Using its own MiXCR run on the RT-PCR reads, TCRdb lists one record per CDR3 protein. Here the sample spans 2,000 or so distinct CDR3 sequences, 83% being singletons. This clonotype was obtained from a young woman who received the yellow fever vaccine. The source was T cells from blood (PBMCs), unsorted or a sorted subset (not recorded which), collected before or after yellow fever vaccination (not recorded which). This chain links TRBV27 with TRBJ2-7; 10 bases line up with TRBD2. The CDR3 nucleotides read TGTGCCAGCAGTTTTCAGAGGGGGACTAGCGCCTACGAGCAGTACTTC. Amino acids: CASSFQRGTSAYEQYF.